This T cell receptor beta chain is drawn from a study of tumor-infiltrating lymphocytes in primary liver carcinoma. Researchers generated TCR beta cDNA from roughly 500 ng of total RNA, relying on a constant-region primer. For TCR beta, libraries were produced by three nested multiplex PCR rounds using slightly modified ARM-PCR. Both of the initial two PCR rounds ran for 10 cycles and employed TRBV1-TRBV30 forward primers alongside a C-beta reverse primer. TCRdb re-derived calls from the multiplex PCR reads in MiXCR, one entry per CDR3 protein. This sample yields about 310,000 distinct CDR3 sequences, of which 50% to 75% are seen a single time; about a sixth belongs to the top ten. CDR1 and CDR2 from the germline V gene are MNHNS and SASEGT. Unmatched junction bases numbered 9, after V lost 6 bases and J lost 3 bases. This CDR3 comprises 15 residues. Broader study findings: Blood had a significantly lower top-250-clone fraction than tumors did (p = 0.039).

Of note for this clonotype: Its antigen is as yet unknown.

Germline DNA was also extracted, while the blood RNA originated from unsorted whole blood. It was before surgery that 3.5 to 4 milliliters of peripheral blood were collected. This TCR was sampled from a woman aged 30 to 39 with primary liver carcinoma and hepatitis B virus infection. Sequenced sample: peripheral blood. The chain links TRBV6-1 to TRBJ1-2; 8 positions agree with TRBD1. CDR3 DNA: TGTGCCAGCAGGGCCCGGACAGGGACTGACTATGGCTACACCTTC. It codes for CASRARTGTDYGYTF.